These 29 T cell receptor beta chains came from one sample sequenced in a study of glioma-infiltrating T cells after dendritic cell vaccination. Clones were sequenced by immunoSEQ multiplex PCR, and TCRdb holds only the in-frame ones, with some missing. In the table there are some 70,000 clones, approximately 85% of which are singletons. Sequencing was performed on blood, taken before dendritic cell vaccination. These receptors came from a human donor with glioblastoma.

The chain combines TRBV5-1 with TRBJ2-5; TRBD1 is a possible D gene (6 bases). With the DNA end fitting TRBJ2-7 better, the J assignment may be wrong. Germline V gene data show CDR1 as SGHRS and CDR2 as YFSETQ. This CDR3 comprises 15 residues. The CDR3 reads CASSVQGGSSYEQYF. Here the CDR3 DNA reads TGCGCCAGCAGCGTACAGGGTGGCAGCTCCTACGAGCAGTACTTC.

This clone was recorded only once. The CDR3 DNA follows: TGTGCCAGCAGTGTGGACAGGTCCCATAGCAATCAGCCCCAGCATTTT. It codes for CASSVDRSHSNQPQHF. V gene TRBV2 combines with J gene TRBJ1-5; TRBD1 agrees at 7 bases. Germline V gene lookup returns CDR1 SNHLY and CDR2 FYNNEI. V shed 4 bases and J 0 bases; nucleotides not matched to a gene: 6. The CDR3 loop spans 16 amino acids.

The chain links TRBV4-2 to TRBJ1-2; tentative D call: TRBD1 (6 bases). V lost 1 base and J 6 bases, leaving 21 bases between the germline ends. The CDR3 is 17 amino acids. The germline V gene has CDR1 LGHNA and CDR2 YNFKEQ. In nucleotides, the CDR3 is TGTGCCAGCAGCCAAGTAGAGCAGGGAGGGGGTGACGATGGCTACACCTTC. Its translation is CASSQVEQGGGDDGYTF.

The chain combines TRBV10-3 with TRBJ2-5; unclear D gene. This CDR3 comprises 12 residues. V lost 11 bases and J 1 base, leaving 11 bases between the germline ends. Germline V gives CDR1 ENHRY, CDR2 SYGVKD. The DNA for the CDR3 is TGTGCCGCGGCGTCTACCCAAGAGACCCAGTACTTC. Its protein product is CAAASTQETQYF.

The chain joins TRBV29-1 to TRBJ2-3; 9 bases map to TRBD1. The CDR3 spans 12 residues. V was clipped by 3 bases and J by 14 bases; unmatched bases: 9. Germline V lookup: CDR1 SQVTM, CDR2 ANQGSEA. The CDR3 DNA follows: TGCAGCGTTGAGAAGGCGGACAGGGGAGGGTATTTT. As protein: CSVEKADRGGYF.

The chain couples TRBV14 to TRBJ2-7, with D perhaps TRBD1 (5 bases). V was trimmed by 0 bases and J by 2 bases, leaving 11 bases between them. Per germline, CDR1 SGHDN and CDR2 FVKESK. The CDR3 extends over 15 amino acids. As DNA, the CDR3 is TGTGCCAGCAGCCAAGATCGTGGGGCTACCTACGAGCAGTACTTC. Translated: CASSQDRGATYEQYF.

The rearrangement joins TRBV27 to TRBJ2-3, with 7 bases matching TRBD2. Germline V gives CDR1 MNHEY, CDR2 SMNVEV (reference sequence). V lost 4 bases and J lost 0; bases outside the gene matches: 4. The length of the CDR3 is 15 residues. The CDR3 reads CASSSAGMSTDTQYF. In DNA, the CDR3 is TGTGCCAGCAGTTCAGCGGGGATGAGCACAGATACGCAGTATTTT.

This clone appeared a few times. The V call is TRBV6-1, the J call TRBJ1-2; unclear D gene. Germline CDR1 is MNHNS and CDR2 is SASEGT. V gave up 6 bases and J gave up 0 bases, with 8 bases separating them. CDR3 length: 13 amino acids. CDR3 sequence reads: CASRLTANYGYTF. DNA for the CDR3: TGTGCCAGCAGGCTAACAGCTAACTATGGCTACACCTTC.

V gene TRBV19 combines with J gene TRBJ1-5, with 10 bases matching TRBD1. Germline CDR1 reads LNHDA; CDR2 reads SQIVND (reference sequence). CDR3 length equals 15 residues. Germline trimming cut 6 bases from V and 7 bases from J; bases unmatched to any gene: 9. The CDR3 coding sequence is TGTGCCAGTAGGCGGGTTGGGACAGGGGTCCAGCCCCAGCATTTT. Translation gives CASRRVGTGVQPQHF.

The chain is built from TRBV11-3 and TRBJ2-7, with TRBD2 identical over 9 bases. The junction had 10 bases not matched to a gene; V was cut back by 6 bases and J by 4 bases. The CDR3 length is 15 residues. Germline assignment: CDR1 SGHNT and CDR2 YENEEA. The chain's CDR3 is CASSLYSGGEYEQYF. The CDR3 DNA reads TGTGCCAGCAGTTTGTATAGCGGGGGAGAGTACGAGCAGTACTTC.

Only one count was recorded for this clone. The rearrangement joins TRBV6-6 to TRBJ2-5, with 7 positions matching TRBD2. The J call is uncertain, as TRBJ2-7 better fits the DNA end. The CDR3 runs 13 residues. Germline V gives CDR1 MNHNY, CDR2 SVGAGI (reference sequence). The CDR3 nucleotides read TGTGCCAGCGGGGGGGGAGCATACTACGAGCAGTACTTC. Translated, it gives CASGGGAYYEQYF.

This chain links TRBV10-2 with TRBJ1-2; D remains ambiguous. Looked up from germline, CDR1 is WSHSY and CDR2 is SAAADI. V lost 6 bases and J lost 5, with 13 bases in between. This CDR3 region has 13 residues. The CDR3 region has the DNA TGCGCCAGCAGCCCAGAGGGAGCTTATGGCTACACCTTC. Protein: CASSPEGAYGYTF.

The rearrangement uses TRBV29-1 and TRBJ2-7; tentative D call: TRBD2 (6 bases). This CDR3 has 15 residues. Germline V CDR1 and CDR2: SQVTM, ANQGSEA. V was clipped by 7 bases and J by 2 bases, with 21 bases between them. The CDR3 is CSAGGRSGETYEQYF. The DNA of the CDR3 is TGCAGCGCCGGGGGAAGGTCCGGGGAAACCTACGAGCAGTACTTC.

The chain recombines TRBV18 with TRBJ1-2; the match to TRBD1 covers 7 bases. J gave up 0 bases and V 3 bases, and 4 bases lay outside the gene matches. The CDR3 has 15 residues. Germline V gene lookup returns CDR1 KGHSH and CDR2 LQKENI. CDR3: CASSPGTGANYGYTF. The CDR3 DNA reads as TGTGCCAGCTCACCCGGAACAGGGGCTAACTATGGCTACACCTTC.

The CDR3 DNA sequence: TGTGCCAGCAGTGGGGGCCTCCAAGAGACCCAGTACTTC. It translates to CASSGGLQETQYF. The chain uses TRBV6-1 and TRBJ2-5, with D possibly TRBD1 on 5 matching bases. V lost 4 bases and J lost 1, with 7 bases in between. The CDR3 sequence is 13 residues long. Germline V gives CDR1 MNHNS, CDR2 SASEGT.

The table lists this clone with a few counts. The J gene is TRBJ2-7, the V gene TRBV19, with TRBD1 as a possible D gene (6 bases). Looked up from germline, CDR1 is LNHDA and CDR2 is SQIVND (reference sequence). There are 12 residues in the CDR3. V lost 9 bases to trimming and J lost 0 bases, with 9 bases between them. The CDR3 coding sequence is TGTGCCAGCCAGGGGAGCTCCTACGAGCAGTACTTC. It is translated as CASQGSSYEQYF.

V gene TRBV7-9 combines with J gene TRBJ2-5; possible D gene TRBD1, 6 bases. The J call may be mistaken, given a closer DNA end match to TRBJ2-7. CDR1 SEHNR and CDR2 FQNEAQ come from the germline V gene (reference sequence). CDR3 length: 14 amino acids. The CDR3 loop reads CASSSDRSSYEQYF. The CDR3 DNA reads TGTGCCAGCAGTTCAGACAGGAGCTCCTACGAGCAGTACTTC.

This chain connects TRBV5-1 to TRBJ2-1; TRBD2 aligns across 11 bases. Looked up from germline, CDR1 is SGHRS and CDR2 is YFSETQ. CDR3 size: 16 residues. With V trimmed by 4 bases and J by 5 bases, 8 bases remained unmatched. The CDR3 loop reads CASSLPSSGGHNEQFF. The DNA for the CDR3 is TGCGCCAGCAGCCTCCCTTCTAGCGGGGGGCACAATGAGCAGTTCTTC.

V is TRBV12-5 and J is TRBJ1-5; D possibly corresponds to TRBD1 (5 bases). Trimming cost V 5 bases and J 0 bases, with 8 bases left between them. This CDR3 has 14 residues. CDR1 is LGHNT, CDR2 FRNRAP, per germline. CDR3 amino acids: CASGADSSNQPQHF. CDR3 DNA: TGTGCTAGTGGTGCCGACAGTAGCAATCAGCCCCAGCATTTT.

The chain is built from TRBV6-5 and TRBJ2-7; D perhaps matches TRBD1 (6 bases). The CDR3 length is 14 residues. The germline gives CDR1 MNHEY, CDR2 SVGAGI. Trimming shortened V by 6 bases and J by 2 bases, and 14 bases separated the two germline ends. In DNA, the CDR3 is TGTGCCAGCAGCCCTTTGACAGGTCCCTACGAGCAGTACTTC. This translates into CASSPLTGPYEQYF.

The CDR3 region is CASSLDGEGNTEAFF. The CDR3 DNA is TGTGCCAGCAGTCTAGATGGGGAGGGTAACACTGAAGCTTTCTTT. The chain recombines TRBV6-4 with TRBJ1-1; D is unresolved. Trimming shortened V by 5 bases and J by 2 bases, and 15 bases separated the two germline ends. Per the germline V gene, CDR1 is MRHNA and CDR2 is SNTAGT. The CDR3 length is 15 residues.

This chain connects TRBV18 to TRBJ2-1; 10 bases align to TRBD2. The CDR3 is made up of 18 amino acids. With 4 bases clipped from V and 0 bases from J, the junction kept 9 bases outside the gene matches. CDR1 is KGHSH and CDR2 is LQKENI in the germline V gene. This CDR3 is CASSLGVAGGRSYNEQFF. CDR3 nucleotide sequence: TGTGCCAGCTCACTTGGCGTAGCGGGGGGCCGCTCCTACAATGAGCAGTTCTTC.

The chain joins TRBV19 to TRBJ1-2; no firm D call. In germline, CDR1 is LNHDA, CDR2 SQIVND (reference sequence). The V gene lost 2 bases and the J gene lost 5 bases, with 9 bases spanning the gap. This CDR3 region has 13 residues. CDR3 nucleotides: TGTGCCAGTAGTATAAAAGAGCGGTATGGCTACACCTTC. Protein product: CASSIKERYGYTF.

This rearrangement joins TRBV27 to TRBJ1-4; possible D gene TRBD1, 5 bases. Germline values: CDR1 MNHEY, CDR2 SMNVEV (reference sequence). V was pared by 3 bases and J by 7 bases, with 6 bases between. CDR3 length equals 12 residues. The CDR3 sequence: CASSLGGEKLFF. CDR3 DNA: TGTGCCAGCAGTTTGGGGGGTGAAAAACTGTTTTTT.

This chain connects TRBV7-7 to TRBJ2-2, with TRBD2 identical over 9 bases. The germline V gene has CDR1 SSHAT and CDR2 FNYEAQ (reference sequence). This CDR3 spans 15 amino acids. The CDR3 DNA follows: TGTGCTAGCTCGGCTAGCGGGGCGGACACCGGGGAGCTGTTTTTT. It encodes CASSASGADTGELFF.

V usage is TRBV5-1 and J usage is TRBJ2-3; 12 bases line up with TRBD2. The CDR3 loop spans 15 amino acids. In germline, CDR1 is SGHRS, CDR2 YFSETQ. V lost 3 bases to trimming and J lost 3 bases; unmatched junction nucleotides: 2. The CDR3 loop is CASSSSGGVTDTQYF. CDR3 DNA: TGCGCCAGCAGCTCTAGCGGGGGGGTAACAGATACGCAGTATTTT.

This clone was seen a few times. The J gene is TRBJ1-2, the V gene TRBV5-1, with 7 bases matching TRBD1. Trimming removed 4 bases from V and 8 bases from J; junction bases left unmatched: 5. This CDR3 contains 12 residues. Germline V gene lookup returns CDR1 SGHRS and CDR2 YFSETQ. Here the CDR3 DNA reads TGCGCCAGCAGCCCCGACAGGGACGGCTACACCTTC. This gives the protein CASSPDRDGYTF.

The CDR3 coding sequence is TGTGCCAGCAGCTTGACCGGGACAGCGGAGACCCAGTACTTC. This encodes CASSLTGTAETQYF. The V call is TRBV5-6, the J call TRBJ2-5, with TRBD1 matching over 7 bases. CDR3 size: 14 residues. Germline V gives CDR1 SGHDT, CDR2 YYEEEE. J gave up 5 bases and V 1 base, and 5 bases lay outside the gene matches.

The rearrangement uses TRBV7-9 and TRBJ1-4; D perhaps matches TRBD1 (5 bases). The V and J ends lost 5 bases and 5 bases respectively, with 15 bases between them. Germline CDR1 is SEHNR and CDR2 is FQNEAQ (reference sequence). The CDR3 is 15 amino acids. In nucleotides, the CDR3 is TGTGCCAGCAGCCCCGACAGATCCAACAATGAAAAACTGTTTTTT. Translated: CASSPDRSNNEKLFF. The full variable domain, with the rest looked up from reference TRBV7-9 and TRBJ1-4, is DTGVSQNPRHKITKRGQNVTFRCDPISEHNRLYWYRQTLGQGPEFLTYFQNEAQLEKSRLLSDRFSAERPKGSFSTLEIQRTEQGDSAMYLCASSPDRSNNEKLFFGSGTQLSVL.